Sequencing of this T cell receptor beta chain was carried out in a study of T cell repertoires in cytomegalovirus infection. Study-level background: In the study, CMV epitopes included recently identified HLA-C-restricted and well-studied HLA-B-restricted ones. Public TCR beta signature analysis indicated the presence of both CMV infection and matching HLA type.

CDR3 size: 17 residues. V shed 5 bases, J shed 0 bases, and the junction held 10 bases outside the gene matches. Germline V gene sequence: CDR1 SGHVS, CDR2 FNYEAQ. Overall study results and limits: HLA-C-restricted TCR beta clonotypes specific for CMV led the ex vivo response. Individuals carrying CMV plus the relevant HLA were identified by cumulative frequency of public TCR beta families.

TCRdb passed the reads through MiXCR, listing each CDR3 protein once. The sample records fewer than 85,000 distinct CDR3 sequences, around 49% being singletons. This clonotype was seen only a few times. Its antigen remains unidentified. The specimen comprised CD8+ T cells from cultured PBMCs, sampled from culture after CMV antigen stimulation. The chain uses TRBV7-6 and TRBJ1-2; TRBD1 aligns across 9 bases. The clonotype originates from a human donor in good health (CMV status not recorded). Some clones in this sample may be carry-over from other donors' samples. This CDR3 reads CASSPRGDRAANYGYTF. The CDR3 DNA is TGTGCCAGCAGCCCACGGGGGGACAGGGCGGCTAACTATGGCTACACCTTC. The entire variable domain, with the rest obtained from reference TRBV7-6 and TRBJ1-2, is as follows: GAGVSQSPRYKVTKRGQDVALRCDPISGHVSLYWYRQALGQGPEFLTYFNYEAQQDKSGLPNDRFSAERPEGSISTLTIQRTEQRDSAMYRCASSPRGDRAANYGYTFGSGTRLTVV.